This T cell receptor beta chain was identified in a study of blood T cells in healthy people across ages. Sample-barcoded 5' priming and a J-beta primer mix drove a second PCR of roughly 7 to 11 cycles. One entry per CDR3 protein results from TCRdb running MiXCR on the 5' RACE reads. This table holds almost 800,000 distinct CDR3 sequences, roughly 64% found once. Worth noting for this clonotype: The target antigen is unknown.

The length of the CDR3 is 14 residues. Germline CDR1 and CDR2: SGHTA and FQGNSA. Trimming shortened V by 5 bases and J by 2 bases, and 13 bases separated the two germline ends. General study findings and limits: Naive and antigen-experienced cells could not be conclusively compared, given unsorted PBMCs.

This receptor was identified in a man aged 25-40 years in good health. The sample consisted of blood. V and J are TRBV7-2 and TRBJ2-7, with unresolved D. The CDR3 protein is CASSAPTPPYEQYF. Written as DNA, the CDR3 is TGTGCCAGCAGCGCCCCGACCCCTCCCTACGAGCAGTACTTC.